These 12 T cell receptor beta chains originate from one sample sequenced in a study of T cell responses to AZD1222 COVID-19 vaccine. Sequencing was performed with immunoSEQ multiplex PCR; in TCRdb, only in-frame clones are kept and a portion is missing. The sample records fewer than 110,000 clones, about 90% being singletons. The sample consisted of peripheral blood, taken on day 0 of AZD1222 vaccination. The receptors shown here come from an adult in good health.

The chain carries TRBV14 and TRBJ1-2, with no clear D. V lost 2 bases, J lost 2 bases, and 6 bases lay in between. This CDR3 contains 13 residues. Germline lookup yields CDR1 SGHDN and CDR2 FVKESK. DNA of the CDR3: TGTGCCAGCAGCCAACCGGAGAACTATGGCTACACCTTC. Translation gives CASSQPENYGYTF.

Only a few counts were recorded for this clone. The rearrangement uses TRBV19 and TRBJ2-4; no definite D call. The V gene lost 7 bases and the J gene lost 7 bases, with 11 bases spanning the gap. Germline lookup yields CDR1 LNHDA and CDR2 SQIVND (reference sequence). This CDR3 contains 12 residues. The chain's CDR3 is CASKMAGNIQYF. CDR3 coding DNA: TGTGCCAGTAAGATGGCAGGTAACATTCAGTACTTC.

This chain's CDR3 is CASSPGTGGKTEAFF. The DNA of the CDR3 is TGTGCCAGCAGTCCCGGAACAGGGGGCAAAACTGAAGCTTTCTTT. V is TRBV6-5 and J is TRBJ1-1; 9 bases fit TRBD1. Germline V gene sequence: CDR1 MNHEY, CDR2 SVGAGI. V was pared by 5 bases and J by 5 bases, with 9 bases of the junction left unmatched. This CDR3 contains 15 residues.

The J gene is TRBJ2-7, the V gene TRBV5-4, with D perhaps TRBD2 (6 bases). The germline gives CDR1 SGHNT, CDR2 YYREEE (reference sequence). This CDR3 spans 15 amino acids. The ends were cut back, 4 bases at V and 2 bases at J, with 16 bases in the middle. As DNA, the CDR3 is TGTGCCAGCAGCAAGGCGTCGGGAGTCACCTACGAGCAGTACTTC. Amino acids: CASSKASGVTYEQYF.

The rearrangement joins TRBV28 to TRBJ1-5; 7 nucleotides align to TRBD1. The CDR3 sequence is 14 residues long. With 6 bases clipped from V and 3 bases from J, the junction kept 5 bases outside the gene matches. Germline V gene sequence: CDR1 MDHEN, CDR2 SYDVKM. The CDR3, as DNA: TGTGCCAGCAGGTCAGGGGGAACCAATCAGCCCCAGCATTTT. Translated, it gives CASRSGGTNQPQHF. Using reference TRBV28 and TRBJ1-5 for the parts outside the CDR3, the full variable domain is DVKVTQSSRYLVKRTGEKVFLECVQDMDHENMFWYRQDPGLGLRLIYFSYDVKMKEKGDIPEGYSVSREKKERFSLILESASTNQTSMYLCASRSGGTNQPQHFGDGTRLSIL.

The chain carries TRBV4-3 and TRBJ2-3; D may be TRBD2 (6 bases). The V gene's germline CDR1 is LGHNA and CDR2 YSLEER. The CDR3 totals 16 residues. Between the trimmed V and J ends, which lost 1 base and 0 bases, there was a span of 11 bases. The CDR3 DNA reads TGCGCCAGCAGCCAAGGTGGGGGGACGAGCACAGATACGCAGTATTTT. Encoded protein: CASSQGGGTSTDTQYF.

V usage is TRBV5-4 and J usage is TRBJ1-4, with 8 bases matching TRBD1. The CDR3 extends over 15 amino acids. V shed 0 bases, J shed 6 bases, and the junction held 4 bases outside the gene matches. The germline CDR1 and CDR2 sequences are SGHNT and YYREEE (reference sequence). The DNA for the CDR3 is TGTGCCAGCAGCTTGGACGGACAGGGACATGAAAAACTGTTTTTT. Amino acids: CASSLDGQGHEKLFF.

This chain connects TRBV5-1 to TRBJ2-1, with TRBD1 matching over 7 bases. Trimming removed 3 bases from V and 4 bases from J; junction bases left unmatched: 7. The CDR3 consists of 15 residues. Germline V gives CDR1 SGHRS, CDR2 YFSETQ. CDR3 in amino acids: CASSSRQGPYNEQFF. CDR3 nucleotides: TGCGCCAGCAGCTCAAGACAGGGTCCTTACAATGAGCAGTTCTTC.

In this sample, this clone turned up once. The rearrangement uses TRBV2 and TRBJ1-5, with TRBD1 as a possible D gene (6 bases). CDR1 SNHLY and CDR2 FYNNEI come from the germline V gene. Trimming cost V 8 bases and J 6 bases, with 11 bases left between them. The CDR3 has 12 amino acids. The CDR3 DNA sequence: TGTGCCAGCCGCCTAGGGGGTCAGCCCCAGCATTTT. The encoded protein is CASRLGGQPQHF.

The gene calls are TRBV7-9 and TRBJ1-2; D gene uncertain. V lost 0 bases and J lost 6, with 11 bases in between. This CDR3 is built from 14 residues. CDR1 SEHNR and CDR2 FQNEAQ come from the germline V gene (reference sequence). The CDR3 sequence is CASSLAGSDHGYTF. CDR3 in DNA: TGTGCCAGCAGCTTAGCGGGGTCAGACCATGGCTACACCTTC.

The rearrangement joins TRBV6-5 to TRBJ1-5; possibly TRBD1 for D (5 bases). The CDR3 consists of 14 residues. Trimming shortened V by 0 bases and J by 7 bases, and 10 bases separated the two germline ends. Germline CDR1 MNHEY, CDR2 SVGAGI. The CDR3 spells CASSYSRVGQPQHF. Here the CDR3 DNA reads TGTGCCAGCAGTTACTCCAGGGTCGGCCAGCCCCAGCATTTT.

The V gene is TRBV4-2, the J gene TRBJ2-7; D may correspond to TRBD1 or TRBD2 (5 bases each). Trimming took 1 base from V and 1 from J, leaving 14 bases between them. The CDR3 extends over 16 amino acids. Germline lookup yields CDR1 LGHNA and CDR2 YNFKEQ. The CDR3 spells CASSQGAGRGSYEQYF. The CDR3 nucleotides read TGTGCCAGCAGCCAAGGGGCAGGGAGAGGGTCCTACGAGCAGTACTTC.